This record looks at one TCR beta chain sequence and its context. Its target is not known. These data belong to a study of cytomegalovirus exposure and HLA in healthy donors. Regarding the study as a whole: TRBV6-2, TRBV6-3 and other indistinguishable V segments were excluded. Earlier findings revealed that most TCR beta V segments proved productive either about 87% or about 30% of the time. There were several of the most significant clusters that appeared linked to common viral pathogens in a later analysis.

Primers included in the PCR were 60 Vbeta and 13 Jbeta primers. Methods used by the authors: A follow-up analysis tallied 60 million to 85 million unique TCR beta chains, roughly 11 million shared. Only in-frame clones appear in the TCRdb table, and some are missing; sequencing was by immunoSEQ multiplex PCR. The V and J calls and clone size are taken from that table; D and trimming were inferred from the DNA. The sample lists about 100,000 clones, about three quarters occurring once. V lost 5 bases and J 10 bases, leaving 15 bases between the germline ends. CDR1 SGHVS and CDR2 FQNEAQ come from the germline V gene. There are 14 residues in the CDR3.

The chain carries TRBV7-8 and TRBJ1-6; weak D call: TRBD1 (6 bases). This sequence originates from a young man in good health and CMV-seronegative. The sequenced material came from PBMCs. This CDR3 is CASSPSGGHSPLHF. CDR3 nucleotide sequence: TGTGCCAGCAGCCCGTCCGGGGGGCACTCACCCCTCCACTTT. The complete variable domain, with remaining parts taken from reference TRBV7-8 and TRBJ1-6, reads GAGVSQSPRYKVAKRGQDVALRCDPISGHVSLFWYQQALGQGPEFLTYFQNEAQLDKSGLPSDRFFAERPEGSVSTLKIQRTQQEDSAVYLCASSPSGGHSPLHFGNGTRLTVT.